This T cell receptor beta chain was observed in a study of regulatory T cells in long-lasting Graves disease. Study results and caveats: Favoring TRBV28, TRBJ1-2 and TRBJ2-5 was a feature seen in persistent disease.

Noted time point: persistent/refractory GD, antithyroid drugs over 5 years with positive TRAb. From RNA extracted from PBMCs, the TCR library was made. Staff took roughly 9.1 milliliters of peripheral blood and put it into EDTA tubes. The length of the CDR3 is 15 residues. The germline V and J ends were trimmed by 5 bases and 6 bases, with 17 bases remaining between them. HTBI primers from iRepertoire and Arm-PCR of CDR3 regions yielded the TCR beta libraries. TCRdb reprocessed the multiplex PCR reads with MiXCR, giving one entry per CDR3 protein. The table has approximately 690,000 distinct CDR3 sequences, around 30% seen once. Concerning this clonotype itself: Its antigen is unknown.

The specimen was peripheral blood mononuclear cells (PBMCs), collected when the disease was refractory, from a patient treated with antithyroid drugs. The chain has TRBV12-3 or TRBV12-4 and TRBJ2-1; possibly TRBD1 for D (6 bases). The receptor was derived from a female donor with Graves disease. The CDR3 loop is CASSEATGRANEQFF. CDR3 nucleotide sequence: TGTGCCAGCAGTGAAGCAACAGGGAGAGCCAATGAGCAGTTCTTC.